Below are 28 T cell receptor beta chains sequenced from a single sample in a study of shared clonotypes between healthy human individuals. The protocol was immunoSEQ multiplex PCR, while the TCRdb copy is restricted to in-frame clones and leaves out a portion. The repertoire holds about a million clones, with roughly 80% as singletons. The sequenced sample consisted of memory CD4+ T cells sorted from blood. The subset was: CD45RA-negative fraction. These receptors originate from a man between 18 and 35 years old in good health.

The chain is built from TRBV28 and TRBJ1-2, with D perhaps matching TRBD1 (6 bases). V lost 4 bases to trimming and J lost 8 bases, with 20 bases between them. This CDR3 comprises 15 residues. CDR1 is MDHEN and CDR2 is SYDVKM in the germline V gene. Here the CDR3 DNA reads TGTGCCAGCAGTTATGGGCCGGTAGGACAGAACGGCTACACCTTC. Its translation is CASSYGPVGQNGYTF.

CDR3 nucleotide sequence: TGTGCCTTAGGGGGAGAACTCAATCAGCCCCAGCATTTT. As protein: CALGGELNQPQHF. The genes are TRBV2 and TRBJ1-5, with a tentative D call TRBD1 (6 bases). The CDR3 has 13 residues. V shed 11 bases and J shed 3 bases, with 14 bases lying between them. Germline V gives CDR1 SNHLY, CDR2 FYNNEI. Looking up the rest from reference TRBV2 and TRBJ1-5 gives the full variable domain: EPEVTQTPSHQVTQMGQEVILRCVPISNHLYFYWYRQILGQKVEFLVSFYNNEISEKSEIFDDQFSVERPDGSNFTLKIRSTKLEDSAMYFCALGGELNQPQHFGDGTRLSIL.

The chain combines TRBV18 with TRBJ1-3; D is unclear. CDR3 size: 16 residues. Trimming removed 2 bases at V and 3 bases at J, with 14 bases between. Per the germline V gene, CDR1 is KGHSH and CDR2 is LQKENI. The CDR3: CASSPIRTGVGNTIYF. The CDR3 bases are TGTGCCAGCTCACCAATCCGAACCGGCGTTGGAAACACCATATATTTT.

The V call is TRBV7-9, the J call TRBJ1-3, with D possibly being TRBD1 (5 bases). V was clipped by 5 bases and J by 1 base, with 18 bases between them. Looked up from germline, CDR1 is SEHNR and CDR2 is FQNEAQ (reference sequence). The CDR3 totals 17 residues. As DNA, the CDR3 is TGTGCCAGCAGCCCAGGGCAGGGACGGCAATCTGGAAACACCATATATTTT. This encodes CASSPGQGRQSGNTIYF.

V gene TRBV21-1 combines with J gene TRBJ1-1. TRBV21-1 is a pseudogene segment. CDR3 size: 16 residues. CDR3 bases: TGTGCCAGCAGCAAAGAGCGGGAGGTGGGTAACACTGAAGCTTTCTTT. Its protein product is CASSKEREVGNTEAFF.

This rearrangement joins TRBV28 to TRBJ2-2; TRBD1 agrees at 10 bases. The trim removed 10 bases at V and 2 bases at J, leaving 4 bases unmatched. The length of the CDR3 is 14 residues. Germline V gene lookup returns CDR1 MDHEN and CDR2 SYDVKM. This chain's CDR3 is CATDRGRNTGELFF. DNA of the CDR3: TGTGCCACCGACAGGGGGCGAAACACCGGGGAGCTGTTTTTT.

V and J are TRBV4-1 and TRBJ1-5, with 9 bases matching TRBD1. CDR1 and CDR2 (germline): MGHRA, YSYEKL. V lost 2 bases, J lost 5 bases, and 16 bases stayed unmatched. The CDR3 has 19 residues. Here the CDR3 DNA reads TGCGCCAGCAGCCAAACCCCGGGACAGGGAGTTGGCGGGTATCAGCCCCAGCATTTT. The encoded protein is CASSQTPGQGVGGYQPQHF.

This clone was counted many times. The V and J genes are TRBV30 and TRBJ1-2; D may be TRBD1 (6 bases). Trimming cost V 2 bases and J 0 bases, with 16 bases left between them. The CDR3 sequence is 16 residues long. Germline-derived CDR1 and CDR2 are GTSNPN and SVGIG (reference sequence). CDR3 protein: CAWSWGLGPSNYGYTF. The CDR3 DNA is TGTGCCTGGAGTTGGGGGCTCGGGCCCTCTAACTATGGCTACACCTTC.

J is TRBJ1-2 and V is TRBV4-1; weak D call: TRBD1 (6 bases). Trimming removed 3 bases at V and 4 bases at J, with 18 bases between. The V gene's germline CDR1 is MGHRA and CDR2 YSYEKL. The CDR3 loop spans 16 amino acids. CDR3 sequence: CASSHGRFRGLYGYTF. CDR3 DNA: TGCGCCAGCAGCCATGGACGCTTCAGGGGTCTCTATGGCTACACCTTC.

V usage is TRBV7-3 and J usage is TRBJ2-3; 12 bases match TRBD2. Unmatched junction bases numbered 4, after V lost 4 bases and J lost 2 bases. The CDR3 consists of 16 residues. The germline V gene has CDR1 SGHTA and CDR2 FQGTGA. The CDR3 sequence: CASSSTSGGLTDTQYF. As DNA, the CDR3 is TGTGCCAGCAGCTCGACTAGCGGGGGCCTCACAGATACGCAGTATTTT.

The J gene is TRBJ2-3, the V gene TRBV9, with TRBD1 matching over 9 bases. J was trimmed by 2 bases and V by 2 bases; bases with no gene match: 6. CDR3 length equals 16 residues. Germline V gene data show CDR1 as SGDLS and CDR2 as YYNGEE. The CDR3 reads CASSVSTGGLTDTQYF. In DNA form, the CDR3 reads TGTGCCAGCAGCGTTTCAACAGGGGGCCTCACAGATACGCAGTATTTT.

V usage is TRBV2 and J usage is TRBJ2-1, with D perhaps TRBD1 (6 bases). Trimming removed 5 bases at V and 0 bases at J, with 11 bases between. Germline CDR1 and CDR2: SNHLY and FYNNEI. The CDR3 consists of 15 residues. In DNA form, the CDR3 reads TGTGCCAGCAGTTCAGACAGGTACTCCTACAATGAGCAGTTCTTC. Translating gives CASSSDRYSYNEQFF.

This chain links TRBV5-4 with TRBJ2-5; 7 bases agree with TRBD2. From germline, CDR1 is SGHNT and CDR2 YYREEE (reference sequence). CDR3 size: 14 residues. With V trimmed by 4 bases and J by 2 bases, 5 bases remained unmatched. The CDR3, as DNA: TGTGCCAGCAGCAAGCTGGGACTACAAGAGACCCAGTACTTC. This codes for CASSKLGLQETQYF.

This clone was seen only once. The junction and the germline gene differ at one end; a read error may be behind it. J is TRBJ1-3 and V is TRBV6-1; D unresolved. The CDR3 loop spans 12 amino acids. Looked up from germline, CDR1 is MNHNS and CDR2 is SASEGT. CDR3 protein: CASSGAPTVGLF. The CDR3 DNA reads as TGTGCCAGCAGTGGGGCTCCTACCGTCGGGCTTTTT.

The rearrangement joins TRBV30 to TRBJ2-1; the D gene is possibly TRBD1 (5 bases). V lost 5 bases and J lost 6, with 11 bases in between. Per germline, CDR1 GTSNPN and CDR2 SVGIG (reference sequence). The CDR3 has 12 residues. The CDR3 here is CAWGQGGNEQFF. The CDR3 nucleotides are TGTGCCTGGGGGCAGGGTGGCAATGAGCAGTTCTTC. Full variable domain (remainder filled in from reference TRBV30 and TRBJ2-1): SQTIHQWPATLVQPVGSPLSLECTVEGTSNPNLYWYRQAAGRGLQLLFYSVGIGQISSEVPQNLSASRPQDRQFILSSKKLLLSDSGFYLCAWGQGGNEQFFGPGTRLTVL.

The rearrangement joins TRBV2 to TRBJ2-6; D possibly matches TRBD1 or TRBD2 (5 bases each). The V and J ends lost 7 bases and 2 bases respectively, with 12 bases between them. The CDR3 contains 15 residues. Germline V gene lookup returns CDR1 SNHLY and CDR2 FYNNEI. The CDR3 DNA sequence: TGTGCCAGCACCTCAGAGGGGACTGGGGCCAACGTCCTGACTTTC. Translation: CASTSEGTGANVLTF.

The V gene is TRBV7-6, the J gene TRBJ2-7; tentative D call: TRBD1 (6 bases). Trimming left V 0 bases short and J 8 bases short, with 11 bases between. In germline, CDR1 is SGHVS, CDR2 FNYEAQ. The CDR3 extends over 13 amino acids. CDR3 bases: TGTGCCAGCAGCTTAGCGTCACAGGGACAGCAGTACTTC. It encodes CASSLASQGQQYF.

The rearrangement joins TRBV4-3 to TRBJ2-2, with D possibly TRBD2 on 6 matching bases. V lost 4 bases and J 1 base, leaving 10 bases between the germline ends. This CDR3 spans 15 amino acids. Germline-derived CDR1 and CDR2 are LGHNA and YSLEER. The CDR3 nucleotides are TGCGCCAGCAGCCTGGGACTGCGGAACACCGGGGAGCTGTTTTTT. The encoded protein is CASSLGLRNTGELFF.

The chain joins TRBV19 to TRBJ1-2; D is possibly TRBD1 (5 bases). Germline V gene data show CDR1 as LNHDA and CDR2 as SQIVND (reference sequence). This CDR3 spans 14 amino acids. V was trimmed by 6 bases and J by 2 bases, leaving 13 bases between them. CDR3 DNA: TGTGCCAGTAGGAATCCGACAGAAAACTATGGCTACACCTTC. Protein sequence: CASRNPTENYGYTF.

This clone showed up just a few times. The rearrangement links TRBV2 to TRBJ1-1, with D tentatively TRBD1 (6 bases). CDR3 size: 13 residues. Germline CDR1 reads SNHLY; CDR2 reads FYNNEI. V gave up 6 bases and J gave up 1 base, with 9 bases separating them. This chain's CDR3 is CASRGDKNTEAFF. CDR3 sequence (DNA): TGTGCCAGCAGAGGGGACAAGAACACTGAAGCTTTCTTT. Together with reference TRBV2 and TRBJ1-1, the CDR3 gives the full variable domain: EPEVTQTPSHQVTQMGQEVILRCVPISNHLYFYWYRQILGQKVEFLVSFYNNEISEKSEIFDDQFSVERPDGSNFTLKIRSTKLEDSAMYFCASRGDKNTEAFFGQGTRLTVV.

V and J are TRBV28 and TRBJ2-2; D may match TRBD1 or TRBD2 (5 bases each). The germline V and J ends were trimmed by 8 bases and 2 bases, with 12 bases remaining between them. Germline lookup yields CDR1 MDHEN and CDR2 SYDVKM. The CDR3 spans 14 residues. The DNA for the CDR3 is TGTGCCAGCCAGGGAGACCTAAACACCGGGGAGCTGTTTTTT. Amino acids: CASQGDLNTGELFF.

Comments on this clone: One junction end disagrees with the germline gene, perhaps due to a read error. The chain joins TRBV27 to TRBJ1-3; D is unclear. This CDR3 contains 14 residues. CDR1 is MNHEY and CDR2 is SMNVEV in the germline V gene (reference sequence). This CDR3 reads CASSPSGGGNTIYF. In DNA, the CDR3 is TGTGCCAGCAGTCCCTCGGGTGGCGGAAACACTATATATTTT.

This clone showed up many times. The CDR3 protein is CAWNRESLRTGELFF. The DNA for the CDR3 is TGTGCCTGGAACAGAGAAAGCCTAAGGACCGGGGAGCTGTTTTTT. The rearrangement uses TRBV30 and TRBJ2-2; D is uncertain. Germline CDR1 GTSNPN, CDR2 SVGIG (reference sequence). V lost 4 bases and J lost 5, with 17 bases in between. CDR3 size: 15 residues.

J is TRBJ1-2 and V is TRBV11-2; D possibly corresponds to TRBD1 (5 bases). Between the trimmed V and J ends, which lost 5 bases and 8 bases, there was a span of 18 bases. The germline V gene encodes CDR1 SGHAT and CDR2 FQNNGV. The CDR3 has 14 residues. CDR3 sequence (DNA): TGTGCCAGCAGCAATCCAGGGTTCCCACCAGGCTACACCTTC. Protein: CASSNPGFPPGYTF. The whole variable domain, remainder taken from reference TRBV11-2 and TRBJ1-2, is EAGVAQSPRYKIIEKRQSVAFWCNPISGHATLYWYQQILGQGPKLLIQFQNNGVVDDSQLPKDRFSAERLKGVDSTLKIQPAKLEDSAVYLCASSNPGFPPGYTFGSGTRLTVV.

V usage is TRBV5-6 and J usage is TRBJ2-4, with a possible D match to TRBD2 (6 bases). Germline loops: CDR1 SGHDT, CDR2 YYEEEE. The CDR3 length is 16 residues. Deletions cut 3 bases from V and 2 bases from J, with 15 bases between. CDR3 in DNA: TGTGCCAGCAGCTCCCCCGGGGGAGGAACCAAAAACATTCAGTACTTC. This gives the protein CASSSPGGGTKNIQYF.

The chain joins TRBV28 to TRBJ1-2; D unresolved. CDR1 is MDHEN and CDR2 is SYDVKM in the germline V gene. This CDR3 contains 10 residues. The V gene lost 6 bases and the J gene lost 8 bases, with 7 bases spanning the gap. The CDR3 region has the DNA TGTGCCAGCAGGGGGTACGGCTACACCTTC. As protein: CASRGYGYTF.

In the case of this clone: At one boundary the junction diverges from the germline segment, which might be a read error. V is TRBV7-8 and J is TRBJ2-1; D remains unclear. The CDR3 sequence is 14 residues long. The V gene's germline CDR1 is SGHVS and CDR2 FQNEAQ. Here the CDR3 reads CASSLGSRYNEQFF. Here the CDR3 DNA reads TGCGCCAGCAGCTTAGGGTCGCGCTACAATGAGCAGTTCTTC.

This chain uses TRBV18 with TRBJ2-7, with 8 bases that match TRBD1. The junction had 9 bases not matched to a gene; V was cut back by 5 bases and J by 0 bases. The CDR3 contains 16 residues. CDR1 KGHSH and CDR2 LQKENI come from the germline V gene. CDR3 in DNA: TGTGCCAGCTCAGGGGCAGGGGGCGGACGCTCCTACGAGCAGTACTTC. It is translated as CASSGAGGGRSYEQYF.